The rows below give T cell receptor beta chains drawn from one sample of a study of T cells in Graves' hyperthyroidism and ophthalmopathy. TCRdb ran MiXCR on the multiplex PCR reads and lists one entry per CDR3 protein. The data hold around 200,000 distinct CDR3 sequences, with about a sixth observed a single time. Source material: blood. These receptors were taken from a man aged 40-49 years with Graves' hyperthyroidism. The CDR3 runs from the conserved cysteine through the conserved F or W. The D gene is left open where the match is weak. Some rows mark clone size as missing; the rest say once, few, many or name a class of expanded clone.

v_call: TRBV29-1
d_call: TRBD1
clone_size: many
j_call: TRBJ1-1
cdr3_aa: CSVTKDRDTEAFF
cdr3_nt: TGCAGCGTGACTAAGGACAGGGACACTGAAGCTTTCTTT

v_call: TRBV20-1
d_call: TRBD1
clone_size: many
j_call: TRBJ2-7
cdr3_aa: CSFRDRGHEQYF
cdr3_nt: TGCAGTTTCCGGGACAGGGGGCACGAGCAGTACTTC

v_call: TRBV19
d_call: TRBD2
clone_size: NA
j_call: TRBJ2-5
cdr3_aa: CASSETSGGGETQYF
cdr3_nt: TGTGCCAGTTCAGAGACTAGCGGGGGCGGGGAGACCCAGTACTTC

v_call: TRBV24-1
d_call: NA
clone_size: many
j_call: TRBJ2-1
cdr3_aa: CATSDLRVREQFF
cdr3_nt: TGTGCCACCAGTGATCTCAGGGTTCGGGAGCAGTTCTTC

v_call: TRBV12-3/TRBV12-4
d_call: NA
clone_size: NA
j_call: TRBJ2-7
cdr3_aa: CASSLSTPGQSSYEQYF
cdr3_nt: TGTGCCAGCAGTTTATCCACCCCCGGACAGAGCTCCTACGAGCAGTACTTC

v_call: TRBV19
d_call: TRBD2
clone_size: NA
j_call: TRBJ2-1
cdr3_aa: CASSIAPSGGYNEQFF
cdr3_nt: TGTGCCAGTAGTATAGCCCCTAGCGGGGGCTACAATGAGCAGTTCTTC

v_call: TRBV5-1
d_call: NA
clone_size: many
j_call: TRBJ1-1
cdr3_aa: CASSRDTANTEAFF
cdr3_nt: TGCGCCAGCAGCAGGGACACGGCTAACACTGAAGCTTTCTTT

v_call: TRBV15
d_call: TRBD1
clone_size: few
j_call: TRBJ1-2
cdr3_aa: CATSRDVGGADGYTF
cdr3_nt: TGTGCCACCAGCAGAGATGTAGGGGGCGCGGATGGCTACACCTTC

v_call: TRBV2
d_call: NA
clone_size: many
j_call: TRBJ2-7
cdr3_aa: CASEVWPYNEQYF
cdr3_nt: TGTGCCAGCGAGGTATGGCCCTACAACGAGCAGTACTTC

v_call: TRBV7-3
d_call: NA
clone_size: NA
j_call: TRBJ2-5
cdr3_aa: CASSPTPDRQETQYF
cdr3_nt: TGTGCCAGCAGCCCGACCCCTGACAGACAAGAGACCCAGTACTTC

v_call: TRBV6-1
d_call: TRBD1
clone_size: NA
j_call: TRBJ2-2
cdr3_aa: CASSDRGQDTGELFF
cdr3_nt: TGTGCCAGCAGTGATAGGGGACAGGATACCGGGGAGCTGTTTTTT

v_call: TRBV11-2
d_call: NA
clone_size: many
j_call: TRBJ2-5
cdr3_aa: CASDSTGRETQYF
cdr3_nt: TGTGCCAGCGACTCCACAGGGAGGGAGACCCAGTACTTC

v_call: TRBV20-1
d_call: NA
clone_size: many
j_call: TRBJ1-1
cdr3_aa: CSAARGGGPEAFF
cdr3_nt: TGCAGTGCTGCCCGGGGGGGGGGCCCTGAAGCTTTCTTT

v_call: TRBV30
d_call: NA
clone_size: few
j_call: TRBJ2-6
cdr3_aa: CAWNRQAAGANVLTF
cdr3_nt: TGTGCCTGGAATCGACAGGCGGCAGGGGCCAACGTCCTGACTTTC

v_call: TRBV28
d_call: NA
clone_size: many
j_call: TRBJ2-7
cdr3_aa: CASSKGLPSEQYF
cdr3_nt: TGTGCCAGCAGTAAGGGACTCCCATCCGAGCAGTACTTC

v_call: TRBV11-2
d_call: NA
clone_size: many
j_call: TRBJ1-1
cdr3_aa: CASSLEAPYTEAFF
cdr3_nt: TGTGCCAGCAGCTTAGAGGCCCCCTATACGGAAGCTTTCTTT

v_call: TRBV11-2
d_call: NA
clone_size: NA
j_call: TRBJ2-5
cdr3_aa: CASSRFRNSETQYF
cdr3_nt: TGTGCCAGCAGCCGATTCCGTAATTCGGAGACCCAGTACTTC

v_call: TRBV6-1
d_call: NA
clone_size: NA
j_call: TRBJ2-3
cdr3_aa: CASSLSIQDTQYF
cdr3_nt: TGTGCCAGCAGCCTATCTATTCAAGATACGCAGTATTTT

v_call: TRBV18
d_call: NA
clone_size: NA
j_call: TRBJ2-7
cdr3_aa: CASSVQSSYEQYF
cdr3_nt: TGTGCCAGCTCAGTACAGAGCTCCTACGAGCAGTACTTC

v_call: TRBV4-1
d_call: TRBD2
clone_size: few
j_call: TRBJ2-3
cdr3_aa: CASTKQTGGSTDTQYF
cdr3_nt: TGCGCCAGCACTAAACAAACGGGGGGGAGCACAGATACGCAGTATTTT

v_call: TRBV6-1
d_call: NA
clone_size: NA
j_call: TRBJ2-7
cdr3_aa: CASRVGASYEQYF
cdr3_nt: TGTGCCAGCAGGGTGGGTGCCTCCTACGAGCAGTACTTC

v_call: TRBV28
d_call: NA
clone_size: NA
j_call: TRBJ2-7
cdr3_aa: CASSLGRPDGQYF
cdr3_nt: TGTGCCAGCAGTTTGGGCCGGCCCGACGGGCAGTACTTC

v_call: TRBV2
d_call: TRBD1
clone_size: many
j_call: TRBJ2-7
cdr3_aa: CASRAGQGGFYEQYF
cdr3_nt: TGTGCCAGCAGAGCAGGACAGGGCGGATTCTACGAGCAGTACTTC

v_call: TRBV12-3/TRBV12-4
d_call: NA
clone_size: few
j_call: TRBJ1-5
cdr3_aa: CASIPNRDDQGPQHF
cdr3_nt: TGTGCCAGCATCCCGAACCGGGACGATCAGGGGCCCCAGCATTTT

v_call: TRBV6-2/TRBV6-3
d_call: TRBD2
clone_size: many
j_call: TRBJ2-1
cdr3_aa: CASSYAGVIAGGLYNEQFF
cdr3_nt: TGTGCCAGCAGTTACGCAGGAGTGATAGCGGGGGGGCTCTACAATGAGCAGTTCTTC

v_call: TRBV27
d_call: NA
clone_size: NA
j_call: TRBJ1-4
cdr3_aa: CASSFNLGGDEKLFF
cdr3_nt: TGTGCCAGCAGTTTCAACCTAGGCGGGGATGAAAAACTGTTTTTT

v_call: TRBV28
d_call: TRBD2
clone_size: NA
j_call: TRBJ2-3
cdr3_aa: CASSQPSGRTDTQYF
cdr3_nt: TGTGCCAGCAGCCAGCCTAGCGGGAGGACAGATACGCAGTATTTT

v_call: TRBV2
d_call: NA
clone_size: many
j_call: TRBJ2-3
cdr3_aa: CASSSVELKLLTDTQYF
cdr3_nt: TGTGCCAGCAGCTCCGTTGAGCTGAAATTACTCACAGATACGCAGTATTTT

v_call: TRBV3-1
d_call: NA
clone_size: many
j_call: TRBJ2-3
cdr3_aa: CASSTPGNTQYF
cdr3_nt: TGTGCCAGCAGCACCCCCGGGAATACGCAGTATTTT

v_call: TRBV20-1
d_call: NA
clone_size: NA
j_call: TRBJ2-3
cdr3_aa: CSARDRAGWADTQYF
cdr3_nt: TGCAGTGCTAGAGATAGGGCAGGGTGGGCAGATACGCAGTATTTT

v_call: TRBV10-3
d_call: NA
clone_size: many
j_call: TRBJ2-3
cdr3_aa: CAISETRGTGTDTQYF
cdr3_nt: TGTGCCATCAGTGAGACCAGGGGGACTGGTACAGATACGCAGTATTTT

v_call: TRBV5-8
d_call: TRBD1
clone_size: many
j_call: TRBJ2-7
cdr3_aa: CASSSVRGNLYEQYF
cdr3_nt: TGTGCCAGCAGTTCAGTCAGGGGGAACCTCTACGAGCAGTACTTC

v_call: TRBV27
d_call: NA
clone_size: many
j_call: TRBJ1-5
cdr3_aa: CASSLSTGGRQPQHF
cdr3_nt: TGTGCCAGCAGTTTATCGACGGGGGGCAGGCAGCCCCAGCATTTT

v_call: TRBV7-3
d_call: NA
clone_size: many
j_call: TRBJ1-1
cdr3_aa: CASSPGPLNRAFF
cdr3_nt: TGTGCCAGCAGCCCCGGGCCCCTTAATCGGGCTTTCTTT

v_call: TRBV20-1
d_call: TRBD2
clone_size: many
j_call: TRBJ2-3
cdr3_aa: CSASTRGGAGDTQYF
cdr3_nt: TGCAGTGCTAGTACTCGCGGGGGGGCGGGGGATACGCAGTATTTT

v_call: TRBV5-1
d_call: NA
clone_size: few
j_call: TRBJ1-3
cdr3_aa: CASSASPGSSGNTIYF
cdr3_nt: TGCGCCAGCAGCGCTTCACCGGGGAGCTCTGGAAACACCATATATTTT

v_call: TRBV20-1
d_call: TRBD2
clone_size: few
j_call: TRBJ2-7
cdr3_aa: CSASGGVYEQYF
cdr3_nt: TGCAGTGCTAGCGGGGGGGTCTACGAGCAGTACTTC

v_call: TRBV30
d_call: NA
clone_size: many
j_call: TRBJ1-2
cdr3_aa: CALGGERDYGYTF
cdr3_nt: TGTGCTTTGGGAGGGGAAAGGGACTATGGCTACACCTTC

v_call: TRBV6-6
d_call: NA
clone_size: many
j_call: TRBJ1-6
cdr3_aa: CASSYSRKGNSPLHF
cdr3_nt: TGTGCCAGCAGTTACTCGAGGAAGGGTAATTCACCCCTCCACTTT

v_call: TRBV3-1
d_call: NA
clone_size: many
j_call: TRBJ1-4
cdr3_aa: CASSPIGAKTGKLFF
cdr3_nt: TGTGCCAGCAGCCCGATAGGGGCCAAAACCGGAAAACTGTTTTTT

v_call: TRBV6-2/TRBV6-3
d_call: TRBD1
clone_size: few
j_call: TRBJ1-1
cdr3_aa: CASRPPGTGTEAFF
cdr3_nt: TGTGCCAGCAGACCTCCCGGGACAGGGACTGAAGCTTTCTTT

v_call: TRBV5-6
d_call: NA
clone_size: NA
j_call: TRBJ2-7
cdr3_aa: CASSLAGFSYEQYF
cdr3_nt: TGTGCCAGCAGCTTGGCAGGCTTCTCCTACGAGCAGTACTTC

v_call: TRBV7-9
d_call: TRBD1
clone_size: many
j_call: TRBJ2-3
cdr3_aa: CASSPGTGGGTQYF
cdr3_nt: TGTGCCAGCAGCCCTGGGACAGGGGGTGGTACGCAGTATTTT

v_call: TRBV6-2/TRBV6-3
d_call: TRBD1
clone_size: few
j_call: TRBJ1-6
cdr3_aa: CASRTTGFAYNSPLHF
cdr3_nt: TGTGCCAGCAGGACGACAGGGTTCGCCTATAATTCACCCCTCCACTTT

v_call: TRBV30
d_call: NA
clone_size: many
j_call: TRBJ2-7
cdr3_aa: CAWSLNYEQYF
cdr3_nt: TGTGCCTGGAGTCTAAACTACGAGCAGTACTTC

v_call: TRBV4-3
d_call: TRBD1
clone_size: few
j_call: TRBJ1-1
cdr3_aa: CASSPGQGRDTEAFF
cdr3_nt: TGCGCCAGCAGCCCCGGACAGGGGAGGGACACTGAAGCTTTCTTT

v_call: TRBV28
d_call: NA
clone_size: many
j_call: TRBJ2-2
cdr3_aa: CASSYGNTGELFF
cdr3_nt: TGTGCCAGCAGTTACGGGAACACCGGGGAGCTGTTTTTT

v_call: TRBV30
d_call: NA
clone_size: few
j_call: TRBJ1-6
cdr3_aa: CAWRSPSLYNSPLHF
cdr3_nt: TGTGCCTGGAGATCCCCTTCGCTCTATAATTCACCCCTCCACTTT

v_call: TRBV12-3/TRBV12-4
d_call: NA
clone_size: many
j_call: TRBJ1-6
cdr3_aa: CASRPGHQNSPLHF
cdr3_nt: TGTGCCAGCAGACCGGGACACCAGAATTCACCCCTCCACTTT

v_call: TRBV5-1
d_call: NA
clone_size: many
j_call: TRBJ2-3
cdr3_aa: CASSLPRPTDTQYF
cdr3_nt: TGCGCCAGCAGCTTGCCGCGACCCACAGATACGCAGTATTTT

v_call: TRBV20-1
d_call: NA
clone_size: many
j_call: TRBJ1-5
cdr3_aa: CSATGASNQPQHF
cdr3_nt: TGCAGTGCGACCGGGGCTAGCAATCAGCCCCAGCATTTT

v_call: TRBV7-6
d_call: NA
clone_size: few
j_call: TRBJ1-2
cdr3_aa: CASSPQRGNGYTF
cdr3_nt: TGTGCCAGCAGCCCTCAGAGGGGGAATGGCTACACCTTC

v_call: TRBV5-5
d_call: TRBD2
clone_size: many
j_call: TRBJ2-5
cdr3_aa: CASSPLGAGWTQYF
cdr3_nt: TGTGCCAGCAGCCCTTTGGGAGCGGGATGGACCCAGTACTTC

v_call: TRBV5-1
d_call: NA
clone_size: NA
j_call: TRBJ2-4
cdr3_aa: CASSSEIAKNIQYF
cdr3_nt: TGCGCCAGCAGCTCTGAAATAGCCAAAAACATTCAGTACTTC

v_call: TRBV6-2/TRBV6-3
d_call: NA
clone_size: few
j_call: TRBJ2-1
cdr3_aa: CASSYGLALDEQFF
cdr3_nt: TGTGCCAGCAGTTACGGCCTAGCGCTCGATGAGCAGTTCTTC

v_call: TRBV7-2
d_call: TRBD2
clone_size: many
j_call: TRBJ2-7
cdr3_aa: CASSYGGYEQYF
cdr3_nt: TGTGCCAGCAGCTACGGGGGGTACGAGCAGTACTTC

v_call: TRBV4-2
d_call: TRBD1
clone_size: NA
j_call: TRBJ2-4
cdr3_aa: CASSQGAPGTGNVKAKNIQYF
cdr3_nt: TGTGCCAGCAGCCAAGGAGCCCCCGGGACAGGGAATGTAAAGGCCAAAAACATTCAGTACTTC

v_call: TRBV28
d_call: NA
clone_size: many
j_call: TRBJ2-7
cdr3_aa: CASSFGDPYEQYF
cdr3_nt: TGTGCCAGCAGTTTCGGGGATCCCTACGAGCAGTACTTC

v_call: TRBV6-1
d_call: NA
clone_size: NA
j_call: TRBJ1-2
cdr3_aa: CASRGSSLRGGYGYTF
cdr3_nt: TGTGCCAGCAGGGGCTCGAGCCTCAGGGGAGGGTATGGCTACACCTTC

v_call: TRBV20-1
d_call: TRBD1
clone_size: many
j_call: TRBJ1-1
cdr3_aa: CSASALDRADTEAFF
cdr3_nt: TGCAGTGCTAGCGCGCTGGACAGGGCGGACACTGAAGCTTTCTTT